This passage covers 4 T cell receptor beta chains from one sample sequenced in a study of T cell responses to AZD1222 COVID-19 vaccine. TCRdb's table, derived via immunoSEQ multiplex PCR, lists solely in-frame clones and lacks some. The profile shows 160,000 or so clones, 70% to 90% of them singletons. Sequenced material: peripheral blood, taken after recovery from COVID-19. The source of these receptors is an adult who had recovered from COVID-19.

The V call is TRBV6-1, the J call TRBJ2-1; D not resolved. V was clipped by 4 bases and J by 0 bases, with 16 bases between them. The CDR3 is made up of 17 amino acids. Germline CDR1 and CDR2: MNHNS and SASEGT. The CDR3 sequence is CASSGLFGDSSYNEQFF. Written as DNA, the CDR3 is TGTGCCAGCAGTGGACTTTTTGGGGATAGCTCCTACAATGAGCAGTTCTTC.

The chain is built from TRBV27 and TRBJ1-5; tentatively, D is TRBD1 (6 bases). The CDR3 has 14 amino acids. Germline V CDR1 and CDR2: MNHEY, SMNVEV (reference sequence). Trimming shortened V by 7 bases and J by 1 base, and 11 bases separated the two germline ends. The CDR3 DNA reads TGTGCCAGCAACATCAGGGGCAGCAATCAGCCCCAGCATTTT. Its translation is CASNIRGSNQPQHF.

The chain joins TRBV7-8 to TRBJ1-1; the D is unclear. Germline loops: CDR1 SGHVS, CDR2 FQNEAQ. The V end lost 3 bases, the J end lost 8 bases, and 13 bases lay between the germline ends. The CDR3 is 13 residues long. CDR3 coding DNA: TGTGCCAGCAGCTTGTGGTTCTTCTCGGAAGCTTTCTTT. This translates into CASSLWFFSEAFF. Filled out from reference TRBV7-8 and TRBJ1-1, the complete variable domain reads GAGVSQSPRYKVAKRGQDVALRCDPISGHVSLFWYQQALGQGPEFLTYFQNEAQLDKSGLPSDRFFAERPEGSVSTLKIQRTQQEDSAVYLCASSLWFFSEAFFGQGTRLTVV.

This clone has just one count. The CDR3 is CASSARDSSYEQYF. The CDR3 region has the DNA TGTGCCAGCAGCGCCCGGGACAGCTCCTACGAGCAGTACTTC. This rearrangement joins TRBV9 to TRBJ2-7, with 7 positions matching TRBD1. There are 14 residues in the CDR3. Trimming took 3 bases from V and 0 from J; bases not matched to a gene: 3. Germline values: CDR1 SGDLS, CDR2 YYNGEE.